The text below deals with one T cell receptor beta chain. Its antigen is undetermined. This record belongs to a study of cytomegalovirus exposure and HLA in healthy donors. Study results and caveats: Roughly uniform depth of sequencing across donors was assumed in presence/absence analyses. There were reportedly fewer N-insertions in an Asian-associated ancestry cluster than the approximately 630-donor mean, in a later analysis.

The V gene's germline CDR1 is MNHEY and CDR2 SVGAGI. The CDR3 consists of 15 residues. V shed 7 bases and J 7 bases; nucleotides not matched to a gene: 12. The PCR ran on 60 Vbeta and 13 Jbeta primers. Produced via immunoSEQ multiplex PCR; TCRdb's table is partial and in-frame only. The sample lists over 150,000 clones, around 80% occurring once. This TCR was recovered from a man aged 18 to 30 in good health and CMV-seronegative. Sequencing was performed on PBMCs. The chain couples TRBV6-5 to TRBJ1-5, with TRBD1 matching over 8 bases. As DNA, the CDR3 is TGTGCCAGCATTCAGGGGGCCGTAGCTAGGCAGCCCCAGCATTTT. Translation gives CASIQGAVARQPQHF.